Listed here is a single T cell receptor (beta chain). CDR3 length: 21 amino acids. Germline V lookup: CDR1 SGDLS, CDR2 YYNGEE. Trimming at V came to 4 bases and at J to 4 bases, leaving 25 bases not matched to a gene. This sample was included in a study of blood T cell repertoires in COVID-19. Repertoires were generated with immunoSEQ multiplex PCR, while TCRdb's copy carries only in-frame clones and drops some. The sample carries about 440,000 clones, about 90% recorded once. The V gene is TRBV9, the J gene TRBJ2-1; 8 bases align to TRBD2. This TCR derives from a woman under 30 with acute COVID-19. Sequences were obtained from PBMCs or T cells enriched from blood (not recorded which). CDR3 coding DNA: TGTGCCAGCAGCTCATCGTACCTCCTCACTACCCAGCGGGAGCAATACAATGAGCAGTTCTTC. The encoded protein is CASSSSYLLTTQREQYNEQFF.